This note documents a single T cell receptor (beta chain) sequence. Its antigen is not identified. The sample is drawn from a study of T-cell reconstitution after alpha-beta-depleted transplantation in children. Study-level results: When one year had passed after transplant, most T-cell counts and diversity came from newly produced T cells.

It was with unique molecular identifiers that the TCRbeta library was prepared. From the PCR reads, TCRdb called clonotypes with MiXCR, one entry per CDR3 protein. The table records about 980,000 distinct CDR3 sequences, about 30% of them present only once. This clonotype originated in a boy younger than two who had a stem cell transplant for SCID, so the T cells may come from the graft donor. The sequences come from PBMCs, mostly from graft donor cells, collected 360 days after TCRalphabeta/CD19-depleted stem cell transplant.

The CDR3 protein is CSAVSGFSSYNEQFF. The DNA of the CDR3 is TGCAGTGCTGTAAGCGGTTTCAGCTCCTACAATGAGCAGTTCTTC. J is TRBJ2-1 and V is TRBV20-1, with D perhaps TRBD2 (5 bases). Germline values: CDR1 DFQATT, CDR2 SNEGSKA (reference sequence). This CDR3 is built from 15 residues. V was shortened by 5 bases and J by 0 bases, with 14 bases between the two germline ends.